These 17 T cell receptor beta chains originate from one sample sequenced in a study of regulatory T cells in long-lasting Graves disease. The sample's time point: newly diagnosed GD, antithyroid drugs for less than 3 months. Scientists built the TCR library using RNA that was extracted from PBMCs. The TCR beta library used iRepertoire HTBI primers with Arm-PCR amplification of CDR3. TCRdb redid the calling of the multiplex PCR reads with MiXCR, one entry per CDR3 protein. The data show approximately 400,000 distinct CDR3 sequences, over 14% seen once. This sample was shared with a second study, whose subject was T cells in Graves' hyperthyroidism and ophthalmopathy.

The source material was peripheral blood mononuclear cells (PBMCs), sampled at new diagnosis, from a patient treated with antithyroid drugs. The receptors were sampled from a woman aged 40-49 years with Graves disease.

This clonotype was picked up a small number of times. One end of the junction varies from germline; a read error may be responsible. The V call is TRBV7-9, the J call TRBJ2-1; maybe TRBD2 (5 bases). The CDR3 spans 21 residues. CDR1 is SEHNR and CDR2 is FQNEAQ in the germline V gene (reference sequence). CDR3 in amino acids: CASSPGRTLQWEWLLYTEQFF. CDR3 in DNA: TGTGCCAGCAGCCCCGGTCGTACTTTACAATGGGAGTGGTTACTTTACACTGAGCAGTTCTTC.

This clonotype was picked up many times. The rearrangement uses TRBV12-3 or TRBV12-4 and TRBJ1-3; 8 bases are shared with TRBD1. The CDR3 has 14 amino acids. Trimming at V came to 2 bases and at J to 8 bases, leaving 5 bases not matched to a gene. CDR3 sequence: CASSLRQGADTIYF. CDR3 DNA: TGTGCCAGCAGTTTACGGCAGGGGGCAGACACCATATATTTT.

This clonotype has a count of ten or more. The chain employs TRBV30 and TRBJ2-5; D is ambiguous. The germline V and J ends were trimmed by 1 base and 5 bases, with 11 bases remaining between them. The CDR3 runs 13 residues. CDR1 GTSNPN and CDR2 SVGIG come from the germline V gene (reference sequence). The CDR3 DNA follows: TGTGCCTGGAGTGAGGGTATGCGGGAGACCCAGTACTTC. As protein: CAWSEGMRETQYF.

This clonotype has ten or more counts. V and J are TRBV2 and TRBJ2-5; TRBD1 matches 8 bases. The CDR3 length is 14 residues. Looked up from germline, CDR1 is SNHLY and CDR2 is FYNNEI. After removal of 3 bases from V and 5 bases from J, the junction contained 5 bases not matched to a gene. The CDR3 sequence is CASSDRTGFETQYF. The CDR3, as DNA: TGTGCCAGCAGTGATCGGACAGGGTTCGAGACCCAGTACTTC.

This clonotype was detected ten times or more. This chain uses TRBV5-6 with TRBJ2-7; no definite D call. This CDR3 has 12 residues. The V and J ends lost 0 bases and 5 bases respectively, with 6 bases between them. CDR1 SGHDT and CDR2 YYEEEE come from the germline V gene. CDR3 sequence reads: CASSLGLDEQYF. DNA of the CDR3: TGTGCCAGCAGCTTGGGGCTGGACGAGCAGTACTTC.

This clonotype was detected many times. CDR3 bases: TGTGCCAGCAGGAGCCGGGACTTCACAGATACGCAGTATTTT. It encodes CASRSRDFTDTQYF. The V call is TRBV28, the J call TRBJ2-3, with D perhaps matching TRBD2 (6 bases). V was pared by 6 bases and J by 2 bases, with 12 bases between. The CDR3 totals 14 residues. The germline CDR1 and CDR2 sequences are MDHEN and SYDVKM.

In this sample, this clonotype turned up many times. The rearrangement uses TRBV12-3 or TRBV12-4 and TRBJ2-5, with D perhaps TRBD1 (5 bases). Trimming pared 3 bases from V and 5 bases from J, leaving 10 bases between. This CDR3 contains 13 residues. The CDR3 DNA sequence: TGTGCCAGCAGTTTCTCTTCAGGGGAGACCCAGTACTTC. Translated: CASSFSSGETQYF.

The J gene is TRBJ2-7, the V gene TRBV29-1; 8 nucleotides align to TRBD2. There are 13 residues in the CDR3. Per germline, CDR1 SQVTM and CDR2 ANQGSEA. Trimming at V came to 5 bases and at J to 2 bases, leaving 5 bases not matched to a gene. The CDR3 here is CSVKLAGPYEQYF. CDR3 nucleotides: TGCAGCGTTAAGCTAGCGGGTCCCTACGAGCAGTACTTC.

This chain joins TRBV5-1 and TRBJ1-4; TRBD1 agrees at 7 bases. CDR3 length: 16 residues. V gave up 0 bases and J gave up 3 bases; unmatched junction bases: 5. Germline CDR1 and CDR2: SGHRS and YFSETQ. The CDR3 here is CASSLEAGGSNEKLFF. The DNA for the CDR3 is TGCGCCAGCAGCTTGGAGGCAGGGGGGTCTAATGAAAAACTGTTTTTT.

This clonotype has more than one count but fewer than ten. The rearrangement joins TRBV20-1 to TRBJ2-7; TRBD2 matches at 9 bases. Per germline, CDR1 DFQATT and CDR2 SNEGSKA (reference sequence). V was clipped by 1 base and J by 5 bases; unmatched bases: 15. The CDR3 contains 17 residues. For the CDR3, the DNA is TGCAGTGCTAGAGCCCCACGCAAGGGAAGCGGGAGGAACGAGCAGTACTTC. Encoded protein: CSARAPRKGSGRNEQYF.

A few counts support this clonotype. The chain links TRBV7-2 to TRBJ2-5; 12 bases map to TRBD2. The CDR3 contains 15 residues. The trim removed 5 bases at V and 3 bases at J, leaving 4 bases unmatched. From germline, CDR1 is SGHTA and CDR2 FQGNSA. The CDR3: CASSTWTSGEETQYF. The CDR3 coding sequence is TGTGCCAGCAGCACCTGGACTAGCGGGGAAGAGACCCAGTACTTC.

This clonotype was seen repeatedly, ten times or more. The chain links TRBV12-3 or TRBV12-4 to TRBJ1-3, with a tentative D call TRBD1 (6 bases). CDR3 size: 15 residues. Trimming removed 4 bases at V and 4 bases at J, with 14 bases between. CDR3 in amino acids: CASSWAGAPGNTIYF. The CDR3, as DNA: TGTGCCAGCAGTTGGGCAGGGGCGCCCGGAAACACCATATATTTT.

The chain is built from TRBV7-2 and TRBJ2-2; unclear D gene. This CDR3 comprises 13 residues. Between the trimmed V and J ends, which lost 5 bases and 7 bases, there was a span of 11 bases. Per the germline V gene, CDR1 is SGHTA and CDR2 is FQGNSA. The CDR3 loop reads CASSARDFGELFF. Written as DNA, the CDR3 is TGTGCCAGCAGCGCAAGAGATTTCGGGGAGCTGTTTTTT. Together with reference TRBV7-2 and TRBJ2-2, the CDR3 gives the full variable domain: GAGVSQSPSNKVTEKGKDVELRCDPISGHTALYWYRQSLGQGLEFLIYFQGNSAPDKSGLPSDRFSAERTGGSVSTLTIQRTQQEDSAVYLCASSARDFGELFFGEGSRLTVL.

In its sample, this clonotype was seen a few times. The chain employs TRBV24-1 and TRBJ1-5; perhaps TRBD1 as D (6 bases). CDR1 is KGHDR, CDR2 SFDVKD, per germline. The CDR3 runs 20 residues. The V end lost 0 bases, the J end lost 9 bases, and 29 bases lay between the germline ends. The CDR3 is CATSDLFVDRGGAMVLPQHF. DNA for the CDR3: TGTGCCACCAGTGATTTGTTTGTGGACAGAGGAGGGGCAATGGTTCTGCCCCAGCATTTT.

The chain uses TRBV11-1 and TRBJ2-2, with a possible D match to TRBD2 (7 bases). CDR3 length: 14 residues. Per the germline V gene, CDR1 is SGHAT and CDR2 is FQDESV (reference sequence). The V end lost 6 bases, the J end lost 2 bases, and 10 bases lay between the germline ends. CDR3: CASRGGGNTGELFF. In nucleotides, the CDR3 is TGTGCCAGCAGGGGCGGGGGCAACACCGGGGAGCTGTTTTTT.

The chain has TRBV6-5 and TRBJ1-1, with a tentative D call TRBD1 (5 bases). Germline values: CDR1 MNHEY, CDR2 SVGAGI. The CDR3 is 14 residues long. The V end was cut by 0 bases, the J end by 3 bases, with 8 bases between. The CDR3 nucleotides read TGTGCCAGCAGTTACTCGTTCAGGGACACTGAAGCTTTCTTT. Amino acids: CASSYSFRDTEAFF.

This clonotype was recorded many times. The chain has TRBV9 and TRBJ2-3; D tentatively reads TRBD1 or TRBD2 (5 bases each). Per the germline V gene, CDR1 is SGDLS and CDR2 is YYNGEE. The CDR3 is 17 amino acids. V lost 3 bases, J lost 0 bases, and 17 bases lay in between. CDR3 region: CASSGLGRKDSTDTQYF. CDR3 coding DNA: TGTGCCAGCAGCGGCCTGGGACGGAAGGATAGCACAGATACGCAGTATTTT.